This T cell receptor beta chain was recorded in a study of T-cell memory formation after mild COVID-19. Overall study context: Clustering of TCRs was largely donor specific.

There are many counts of this clonotype. The antigen is undetermined. Points from the study as a whole: The main location of contracting CD4+ clones was CM and EM, and that of contracting CD8+ clones was EMRA. Contracting clones, day 15 to 85, had balanced CD4/CD8, and later expanders favored CD4+. Pre-infection memory contained some responding clones, which suggested that cross-reactive memory had joined.

The V gene end was trimmed by 5 bases and the J gene end by 6 bases; junction bases not matched to a gene: 6. This CDR3 is built from 16 residues. The germline gives CDR1 MNHEY, CDR2 SVGAGI. TCRdb re-derived calls from the 5' RACE reads in MiXCR, one entry per CDR3 protein. The table lists tens of thousands of distinct CDR3 sequences, 6% to 7% of them singletons. The source material was PBMCs or a T cell subset sorted from them (not recorded which). This chain joins TRBV6-5 and TRBJ2-1, with 14 bases aligning to TRBD2. This receptor was identified in an adult who had mild COVID-19 (a few samples of this study predate the infection). Cell type and time point are not known. CDR3 sequence: CASSTGLAGVGNEQFF. CDR3 coding DNA: TGTGCCAGCAGTACGGGACTAGCGGGAGTTGGCAATGAGCAGTTCTTC.